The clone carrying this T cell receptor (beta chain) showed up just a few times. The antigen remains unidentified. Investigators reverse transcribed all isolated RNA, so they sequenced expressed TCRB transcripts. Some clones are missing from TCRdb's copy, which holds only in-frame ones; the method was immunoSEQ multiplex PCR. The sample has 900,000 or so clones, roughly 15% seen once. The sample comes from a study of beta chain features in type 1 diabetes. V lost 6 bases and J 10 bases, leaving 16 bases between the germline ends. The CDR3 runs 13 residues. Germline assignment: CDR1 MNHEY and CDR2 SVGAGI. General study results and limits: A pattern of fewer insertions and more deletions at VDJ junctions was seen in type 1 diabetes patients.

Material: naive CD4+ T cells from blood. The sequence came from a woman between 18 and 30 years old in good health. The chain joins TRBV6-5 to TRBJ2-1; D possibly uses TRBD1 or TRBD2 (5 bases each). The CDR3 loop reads CASSRTGALEQFF. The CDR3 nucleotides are TGTGCCAGCAGCAGGACCGGGGCGTTGGAGCAGTTCTTC.